This TCR beta chain is from a study of OX40 agonist ivuxolimab in advanced cancers. Overall study: Patients were roughly 83% male with ages about 23 to 80, mean around 61.

Study-wide points: CD8+ T cells were the subset that, on average, had more expanded clones than CD4+. Some of the lowest clonal expansion was seen in partial responders at 0.1-3.0 mg/kg.

Of note for this clone: No antigen is known for it.

This CDR3 has 18 amino acids. J lost 1 base, V lost 5 bases, and 8 bases had no gene match. Looked up from germline, CDR1 is LGHNA and CDR2 is YNFKEQ. Clones were read by immunoSEQ multiplex PCR, and TCRdb kept only the in-frame ones, dropping some. The data contain under 95,000 clones, around 90% of them singletons. Sequences were derived from CD4+ or CD8+ T cells sorted from blood, sampled in a trial of the OX40 agonist ivuxolimab. The chain couples TRBV4-2 to TRBJ2-2; TRBD2 matches 12 bases. This clonotype was obtained from an adult with an advanced solid tumor such as melanoma, head and neck, liver or kidney cancer. This CDR3 is CASSFSTSGGLNTGELFF. The CDR3 DNA follows: TGTGCCAGCAGCTTCTCGACTAGCGGGGGCTTGAACACCGGGGAGCTGTTTTTT.